This T cell receptor (beta chain) was captured in a study of CD8 T cells in Susac syndrome. It was with random hexamers that roughly 0.5 to 1 ug RNA was reverse transcribed. TCRdb fed the immunoSEQ multiplex PCR reads into MiXCR, producing one record per CDR3 protein. The sample records approximately 170,000 distinct CDR3 sequences, 92% being singletons. Blood CD8+ and CD4+ T cells underwent high-throughput TCR beta sequencing. The CDR3 length is 18 residues. Per the germline V gene, CDR1 is MNHEY and CDR2 is SVGAGI. Losses at the gene ends were 3 bases for V and 2 bases for J; bases not matched to a gene: 12.

The TCR sequence derives from a human donor in good health. The V gene is TRBV6-5, the J gene TRBJ1-3, with TRBD1 matching over 8 bases. Specimen: CD4+ T cells from PBMCs. The CDR3 DNA sequence: TGTGCCAGCAGTTATGGCTCCCCCTTGACAGGGGCTGGAAACACCATATATTTT. This codes for CASSYGSPLTGAGNTIYF.